The next 12 T cell receptor beta chains were all read from a single sample in a study of post-analysis software for immune sequencing data. Study outcomes and limitations: Roughly five TRBV segments appeared more often in patients than in controls, and TRBV5-6, TRBV5-1 and TRBV20-1 were among these.

Their specific antigens are unknown. Unique molecular identifiers were built into the TCR beta cDNA libraries. TCRdb ran MiXCR on the PCR reads and lists one entry per CDR3 protein. The data show about 770,000 distinct CDR3 sequences, about half seen once. What was sequenced was blood. The receptors derive from a girl aged 10 to 17 with multiple sclerosis.

About this clonotype itself: With a much larger clone just one base away, this may be a read error. The V gene is TRBV9, the J gene TRBJ2-3; unclear D gene. Germline CDR1 is SGDLS and CDR2 is YYNGEE. This CDR3 has 14 residues. CDR3 residues: CAGSVVPGVDTQYF. The CDR3 DNA reads as TGTGCCGGCAGCGTAGTCCCCGGCGTGGATACGCAGTATTTT.

The chain carries TRBV24-1 and TRBJ2-7, with TRBD1 as a possible D gene (5 bases). Germline loops: CDR1 KGHDR, CDR2 SFDVKD. The CDR3 length is 15 residues. Trimming shortened V by 3 bases and J by 2 bases, and 13 bases separated the two germline ends. CDR3 DNA: TGTGCCACCAGTGATGGTGGGGCTACTACCTACGAGCAGTACTTC. Protein sequence: CATSDGGATTYEQYF.

This chain links TRBV20-1 with TRBJ2-1; D not certain. The CDR3 totals 12 residues. V shed 7 bases and J shed 0 bases, with 7 bases lying between them. The germline CDR1 and CDR2 sequences are DFQATT and SNEGSKA (reference sequence). CDR3 bases: TGCAGTGGGGTGGGCTCCTACAATGAGCAGTTCTTC. Protein product: CSGVGSYNEQFF.

The chain couples TRBV12-3 or TRBV12-4 to TRBJ2-3; 7 bases align to TRBD1. V was pared by 5 bases and J by 4 bases, with 6 bases of the junction left unmatched. The CDR3 length is 14 residues. The CDR3 DNA reads TGTGCCAGCAGTCGACAGGGTCCGGCAGATACGCAGTATTTT. This sequence encodes CASSRQGPADTQYF.

This chain connects TRBV10-3 to TRBJ1-4; possibly TRBD1 for D (6 bases). Germline V gives CDR1 ENHRY, CDR2 SYGVKD. The CDR3 is 13 residues long. Trimming pared 8 bases from V and 4 bases from J, leaving 11 bases between. CDR3 in amino acids: CAIGQGNNEKLFF. CDR3 bases: TGTGCCATCGGGCAGGGGAATAATGAAAAACTGTTTTTT.

This clonotype has more than one count but fewer than ten. V and J are TRBV7-3 and TRBJ1-2; 10 bases align to TRBD1. The V and J ends lost 5 bases and 8 bases, in that order; junction bases with no gene match: 8. Germline CDR1 and CDR2: SGHTA and FQGTGA. The CDR3 has 14 residues. Here the CDR3 DNA reads TGTGCCAGCAGCCCCGGGACAGGGGTCGGCGGCTACACCTTC. Translating gives CASSPGTGVGGYTF.

This clonotype has more than one count but fewer than ten. The V and J genes are TRBV5-1 and TRBJ1-1, with no clear D. Trimming took 6 bases from V and 0 from J, leaving 12 bases between them. CDR1 and CDR2 from the germline V gene are SGHRS and YFSETQ. The CDR3 runs to 14 residues. The CDR3 DNA sequence: TGCGCCAGCACCAGTGGGAGCATGAACACTGAAGCTTTCTTT. As protein: CASTSGSMNTEAFF. Together with reference TRBV5-1 and TRBJ1-1, the CDR3 gives the full variable domain: KAGVTQTPRYLIKTRGQQVTLSCSPISGHRSVSWYQQTPGQGLQFLFEYFSETQRNKGNFPGRFSGRQFSNSRSEMNVSTLELGDSALYLCASTSGSMNTEAFFGQGTRLTVV.

The table lists this clonotype with a few counts. The chain employs TRBV9 and TRBJ2-1, with a possible D match to TRBD2 (7 bases). Germline assignment: CDR1 SGDLS and CDR2 YYNGEE. This CDR3 comprises 17 residues. The V end was cut by 0 bases, the J end by 6 bases, with 19 bases between. As DNA, the CDR3 is TGTGCCAGCAGCGTAGCTCGAGGGGGAGGGCCGGTCAATGAGCAGTTCTTC. As protein: CASSVARGGGPVNEQFF.

The chain joins TRBV24-1 to TRBJ2-1, with 8 bases lining up with TRBD1. The CDR3 is made up of 16 amino acids. The J segment lost 4 bases and the V segment lost 8 bases, leaving 12 bases of the junction unmatched. Germline CDR1 reads KGHDR; CDR2 reads SFDVKD. The CDR3, as DNA: TGTGCCACCACCTTCCTCGGGACAGGCGATTACAATGAGCAGTTCTTC. Its protein is CATTFLGTGDYNEQFF.

The chain couples TRBV20-1 to TRBJ2-3; 7 bases map to TRBD2. This CDR3 region has 14 residues. Germline V gives CDR1 DFQATT, CDR2 SNEGSKA (reference sequence). V shed 5 bases, J shed 1 base, and the junction held 6 bases outside the gene matches. As DNA, the CDR3 is TGCAGTGCTGGTATAGCGGGCCGCACAGATACGCAGTATTTT. This sequence encodes CSAGIAGRTDTQYF.

The rearrangement joins TRBV7-3 to TRBJ2-3; 7 bases align to TRBD2. J gave up 2 bases and V 5 bases, and 10 bases lay outside the gene matches. This CDR3 contains 16 residues. The V gene's germline CDR1 is SGHTA and CDR2 FQGTGA. DNA for the CDR3: TGTGCCAGCAGCCTCGGAGAGCGGGGATACACAGATACGCAGTATTTT. Its protein product is CASSLGERGYTDTQYF.

The chain has TRBV4-3 and TRBJ1-4; a possible D gene is TRBD1 (6 bases). CDR1 LGHNA and CDR2 YSLEER come from the germline V gene. The V end lost 0 bases, the J end lost 8 bases, and 13 bases lay between the germline ends. The CDR3 contains 15 residues. The CDR3 reads CASSQDLTGQEKLFF. CDR3 nucleotides: TGCGCCAGCAGCCAAGATTTGACCGGACAGGAAAAACTGTTTTTT.